This T cell receptor (beta chain) was documented in a study of cytomegalovirus exposure and HLA in healthy donors. The study's findings and limits: Analysis performed later found approximately 17,000 TCR beta sequences associated with HLA alleles at 0.05 false discovery rate. Later analysis suggested most CMV-associated TCR beta chains were HLA-restricted.

V lost 2 bases and J lost 0, with 11 bases in between. CDR3 length: 16 residues. The germline V gene encodes CDR1 SGHAT and CDR2 FQDESV (reference sequence). The PCR contained 60 Vbeta and 13 Jbeta primers. Some clones are missing from TCRdb's copy, which holds only in-frame ones; the method was immunoSEQ multiplex PCR. The table lists tens of thousands of clones. On this clone: Its antigen remains unidentified.

This clonotype was sampled from a woman aged 60-75 years in good health and CMV-seronegative. Sequencing used PBMCs. The gene calls are TRBV11-1 and TRBJ2-1, with D possibly being TRBD2 (6 bases). The CDR3 sequence: CASSLYLGGSYNEQFF. For the CDR3, the DNA is TGTGCCAGCAGCTTATACTTGGGGGGCTCCTACAATGAGCAGTTCTTC.